This section outlines one TCR beta chain sequence together with its context. What it binds is not known. With 8 bases clipped from V and 9 bases from J, the junction kept 6 bases outside the gene matches. The CDR3 covers 13 residues. CDR1 and CDR2 (germline): MDHEN, SYDVKM. TCRdb redid the calling of the reads with MiXCR, one entry per CDR3 protein. The sample yields hundreds of thousands of distinct CDR3 sequences, approximately 40% seen once. This entry comes from a study of T cell repertoires in cytomegalovirus infection. On the study more broadly: Through public TCR beta signatures, both CMV infection and matching HLA type were indicated.

Study-level findings and limits: Summed public TCR beta family frequency identified CMV carriers bearing the relevant HLA. The response measured ex vivo was dominated by TCR beta clonotypes (HLA-C-restricted and CMV-specific).

The source is a human donor in good health (CMV status not recorded). Some clones in this sample may be carry-over from other donors' samples. The specimen comprised cultured PBMCs, sampled from culture after CMV antigen stimulation. The chain employs TRBV28 and TRBJ1-3, with 11 bases fitting TRBD1. The CDR3 sequence: CASRDRGFGTIYF. The CDR3 bases are TGTGCCAGCCGGGACAGGGGGTTTGGCACCATATATTTT.